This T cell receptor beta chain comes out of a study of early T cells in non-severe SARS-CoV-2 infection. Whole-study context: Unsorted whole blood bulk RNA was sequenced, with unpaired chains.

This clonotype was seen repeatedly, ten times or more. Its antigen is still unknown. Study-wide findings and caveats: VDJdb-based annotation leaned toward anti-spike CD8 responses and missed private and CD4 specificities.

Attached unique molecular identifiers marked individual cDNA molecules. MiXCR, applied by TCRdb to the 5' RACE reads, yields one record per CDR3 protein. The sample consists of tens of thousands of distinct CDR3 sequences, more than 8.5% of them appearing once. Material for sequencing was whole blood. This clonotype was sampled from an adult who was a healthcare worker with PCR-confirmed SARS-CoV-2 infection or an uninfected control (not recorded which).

CDR3 DNA: TGTGCCAGCGGAGGGGGGCTCTTCTACGAGCAGTACTTC. The encoded protein is CASGGGLFYEQYF. The chain uses TRBV12-3 or TRBV12-4 and TRBJ2-7; D might be TRBD1 or TRBD2, each matching 6 bases. V was trimmed by 8 bases and J by 3 bases, leaving 14 bases between them. The CDR3 length is 13 residues.